Shown below are 13 T cell receptor beta chains from a single sample sequenced in a study of T cells in narcolepsy. The assay was immunoSEQ multiplex PCR, and TCRdb's table has in-frame clones only and misses some. This table holds about 41,000 clones, around 88% found once. The sequenced sample was CD45RA- memory CD4+ T cells from PBMCs. These receptors came from a human donor with narcolepsy.

The rearrangement links TRBV7-9 to TRBJ1-2; 8 bases line up with TRBD1. The CDR3 consists of 14 residues. Germline values: CDR1 SEHNR, CDR2 FQNEAQ (reference sequence). V was pared by 1 base and J by 4 bases, with 2 bases of the junction left unmatched. CDR3 nucleotide sequence: TGTGCCAGCAGCTTAGACAGGGGGGGCTATGGCTACACCTTC. Translated, it gives CASSLDRGGYGYTF. Variable domain in full (rest from reference TRBV7-9 and TRBJ1-2): DTGVSQNPRHKITKRGQNVTFRCDPISEHNRLYWYRQTLGQGPEFLTYFQNEAQLEKSRLLSDRFSAERPKGSFSTLEIQRTEQGDSAMYLCASSLDRGGYGYTFGSGTRLTVV.

This clone was seen a single time. The chain couples TRBV5-6 to TRBJ2-3; D gene ambiguous. The CDR3 has 17 residues. Germline-derived CDR1 and CDR2 are SGHDT and YYEEEE. V was trimmed by 1 base and J by 1 base, leaving 16 bases between them. CDR3 loop: CASSLSVSSVGTDTQYF. The CDR3 DNA reads TGTGCCAGCAGCTTGTCGGTTTCGAGCGTCGGCACAGATACGCAGTATTTT.

The J gene is TRBJ1-6, the V gene TRBV27; D unresolved. Trimming removed 2 bases from V and 9 bases from J, with 11 bases in between. There are 14 residues in the CDR3. CDR1 MNHEY and CDR2 SMNVEV come from the germline V gene (reference sequence). The CDR3 DNA reads TGTGCCAGCAGTTTAGATCTAGTCGGTTCACCCCTCCACTTT. Residues: CASSLDLVGSPLHF.

The chain recombines TRBV6-6 with TRBJ2-7, with 11 bases lining up with TRBD1. Per the germline V gene, CDR1 is MNHNY and CDR2 is SVGAGI (reference sequence). The CDR3 runs 13 residues. The ends lost 7 bases at V and 5 bases at J; junction bases unmatched: 4. The CDR3 nucleotides are TGTGCCAGCACCCCGGACAGGGGGCACGAGCAGTACTTC. Translated: CASTPDRGHEQYF.

The chain employs TRBV28 and TRBJ2-1, with D hard to call. This CDR3 has 11 residues. In germline, CDR1 is MDHEN, CDR2 SYDVKM. V was trimmed by 3 bases and J by 13 bases, leaving 10 bases between them. The CDR3 spells CASSFEPIQFF. The DNA of the CDR3 is TGTGCCAGCAGTTTTGAACCTATACAGTTCTTC.

V usage is TRBV5-6 and J usage is TRBJ1-2; TRBD1 matches at 9 bases. The V segment lost 4 bases and the J segment 8 bases; nucleotides outside the gene matches: 6. The CDR3 has 13 amino acids. The germline V gene encodes CDR1 SGHDT and CDR2 YYEEEE. CDR3: CASSLDRGLGYTF. The DNA for the CDR3 is TGTGCCAGCAGCCTGGACAGGGGTCTGGGCTACACCTTC.

A single count supports this clone. This chain uses TRBV2 with TRBJ1-4; D remains ambiguous. In germline, CDR1 is SNHLY, CDR2 FYNNEI. This CDR3 comprises 13 residues. Trimming took 5 bases from V and 7 from J, leaving 11 bases between them. CDR3: CASSRLEGEKLFF. The CDR3 nucleotides are TGTGCCAGCAGTCGGTTAGAGGGTGAAAAACTGTTTTTT.

The chain joins TRBV15 to TRBJ1-3; D unclear. The CDR3 is made up of 19 amino acids. Trimming stripped 7 bases from V and 0 bases from J, with 25 bases between. The germline V gene has CDR1 LNHNV and CDR2 YYDKDF (reference sequence). DNA of the CDR3: TGTGCCACCATTCTCCCCCTCATGGGCTTGCGGAGCTCTGGAAACACCATATATTTT. Translated: CATILPLMGLRSSGNTIYF.

The chain has TRBV6-1 and TRBJ2-3; TRBD2 aligns across 13 bases. V lost 3 bases, J lost 6 bases, and 12 bases stayed unmatched. This CDR3 comprises 18 residues. Germline CDR1 and CDR2: MNHNS and SASEGT. CDR3 coding DNA: TGTGCCAGCAGTGATGGGAAGGGACTAGCGGGATCCGCGGATACGCAGTATTTT. Its translation: CASSDGKGLAGSADTQYF.

V usage is TRBV10-3 and J usage is TRBJ2-2; 7 bases line up with TRBD1. Germline trimming cut 5 bases from V and 7 bases from J; bases unmatched to any gene: 7. Germline CDR1 and CDR2: ENHRY and SYGVKD. This CDR3 has 14 amino acids. CDR3 amino acids: CAISTTGVGGELFF. Here the CDR3 DNA reads TGTGCCATCAGTACCACAGGGGTTGGCGGGGAGCTGTTTTTT.

J is TRBJ1-5 and V is TRBV7-2, with D unresolved. Germline values: CDR1 SGHTA, CDR2 FQGNSA. Trimming removed 4 bases at V and 2 bases at J, with 18 bases between. The CDR3 length is 17 residues. The CDR3 reads CASSSDRRASGNQPQHF. The DNA for the CDR3 is TGTGCCAGCAGCTCAGATCGTCGCGCGTCGGGCAATCAGCCCCAGCATTTT.

This clone came up once. The conserved phenylalanine or tryptophan normally closing the CDR3 is absent here, so this likely arose from a read error. This chain uses TRBV6-5 with TRBJ1-6; D not resolved. Germline V CDR1 and CDR2: MNHEY, SVGAGI. V was pared by 6 bases and J by 11 bases, with 17 bases between. This CDR3 region has 14 residues. CDR3: CASSYSTPRAPLHS. The CDR3 DNA reads TGTGCCAGCAGCTATTCGACCCCAAGGGCACCCCTCCACTCT.

The chain recombines TRBV2 with TRBJ2-6; TRBD1 is a possible D gene (5 bases). The V end was cut by 1 base, the J end by 0 bases, with 13 bases between. Germline V gives CDR1 SNHLY, CDR2 FYNNEI. There are 18 residues in the CDR3. The CDR3 nucleotides read TGTGCCAGCAGTGAAGAGGGGCTGGTTGTCTCTGGGGCCAACGTCCTGACTTTC. Translated: CASSEEGLVVSGANVLTF. The variable domain in full, completed from reference TRBV2 and TRBJ2-6, reads EPEVTQTPSHQVTQMGQEVILRCVPISNHLYFYWYRQILGQKVEFLVSFYNNEISEKSEIFDDQFSVERPDGSNFTLKIRSTKLEDSAMYFCASSEEGLVVSGANVLTFGAGSRLTVL.